This TCR beta chain was profiled in a study of control samples from healthy donors and cancer patients (dated by TCRdb to the early 2020s). The V end gives up 4 bases and the J end 7 bases, leaving 1 base in the junction not matched to a gene. As encoded in the germline V gene, CDR1 is MNHEY while CDR2 is SVGAGI. From the cysteine through the phenylalanine, the CDR3 covers 14 amino acids. The kept DNA is CDR3 alone, 42 bases in frame from the first base. In the case of this clone: Its antigen target is currently unknown. Per-base quality was not reported, and no clone a single base away is much larger than it.

Libraries were prepared through the immunoSEQ multiplex PCR assay. Drawn from immuneACCESS, this table holds only the in-frame rearrangements with V and J called that TCRdb kept. Clones are partly lost; checked studies trace under half to an unresolved V gene and leave the rest unexplained. The sample profile shows approximately 70,000 clones; around 90% of them were found once. The ten largest clonotypes hold over 4.5% of the sample. Sequencing was performed on PBMCs. Recombination connected TRBV6-5 to TRBJ1-6; 10 central nucleotides agree with TRBD1. This receptor was taken from a man in his 60s with colorectal cancer. The CDR3 reads CASSWGQGNSPLHF. In nucleotide form, the sequence is TGTGCCAGCAGTTGGGGACAGGGGAATTCACCCCTCCACTTT.